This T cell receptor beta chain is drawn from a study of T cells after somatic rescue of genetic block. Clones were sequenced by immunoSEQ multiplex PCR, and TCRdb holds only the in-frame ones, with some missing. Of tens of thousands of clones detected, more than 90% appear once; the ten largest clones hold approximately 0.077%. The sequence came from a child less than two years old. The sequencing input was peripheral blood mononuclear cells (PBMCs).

The CDR3 region is CASSQENRGYGQPQHF. CDR3 in DNA: TGTGCCAGCAGCCAAGAGAACAGGGGTTACGGGCAGCCCCAGCATTTT. This chain uses TRBV4-2 with TRBJ1-5; TRBD1 matches at 7 bases. In germline, CDR1 is LGHNA, CDR2 YNFKEQ. The trim removed 0 bases at V and 7 bases at J, leaving 9 bases unmatched. CDR3 length: 16 residues.